This entry lists 17 T cell receptor beta chains sequenced from one sample in a study of response to subunit inactivated influenza vaccine. TCRdb itself ran the RT-PCR reads through MiXCR, one entry per CDR3 protein. The sample contains hundreds of thousands of distinct CDR3 sequences, about 11% of which appear only once. These data were also reused for a study on T cells expressing NK-cell markers. That source adds: A 5'RACE template switching approach incorporating UMIs was used to make TCR beta cDNA.

Sample: PBMCs from blood, taken on the day of vaccination. These receptors were collected from a man aged 50 to 59 who received an inactivated influenza vaccine.

There are many counts of this clonotype. The rearrangement joins TRBV12-3 or TRBV12-4 to TRBJ2-1; 8 nucleotides match TRBD2. The CDR3 covers 11 residues. V shed 5 bases and J 14 bases; nucleotides not matched to a gene: 5. CDR3 amino acids: CASSPGGPKFF. The DNA of the CDR3 is TGTGCCAGCAGTCCGGGGGGGCCTAAGTTCTTC.

Turning to this clonotype: A junction end diverges from the germline sequence, so it may reflect a read error. This chain connects TRBV27 to TRBJ2-1; TRBD2 aligns across 11 bases. The length of the CDR3 is 14 residues. The germline gives CDR1 MNHEY, CDR2 SMNVEV (reference sequence). CDR3 nucleotide sequence: TGTGCCAACAGTTTTGTAGCGGGAGGGAATGAGCAGTTCTTC. Protein product: CANSFVAGGNEQFF.

This clonotype has only a few counts. The rearrangement links TRBV10-3 to TRBJ2-2; D tentatively fits TRBD1 or TRBD2 (6 bases each). There are 15 residues in the CDR3. Germline CDR1 reads ENHRY; CDR2 reads SYGVKD. The V and J ends lost 7 bases and 3 bases respectively, with 15 bases between them. The CDR3 loop is CAINRGQGHTGELFF. In DNA form, the CDR3 reads TGTGCCATCAATCGGGGGCAGGGACACACCGGGGAGCTGTTTTTT.

This chain links TRBV11-3 with TRBJ2-1; TRBD2 aligns across 8 bases. The V and J ends lost 5 bases and 8 bases, in that order; junction bases with no gene match: 8. The germline V gene has CDR1 SGHNT and CDR2 YENEEA. This CDR3 spans 14 amino acids. The chain's CDR3 is CASSVSGGRHEQFF. The CDR3, as DNA: TGTGCCAGCAGCGTATCGGGGGGGCGACATGAGCAGTTCTTC.

The chain employs TRBV27 and TRBJ2-1; TRBD2 aligns across 8 bases. Trimming removed 0 bases from V and 10 bases from J; junction bases left unmatched: 8. The CDR3 totals 15 residues. Germline V gene sequence: CDR1 MNHEY, CDR2 SMNVEV (reference sequence). CDR3 sequence: CASSLSGGRWKEQFF. DNA for the CDR3: TGTGCCAGCAGTTTATCTGGCGGGAGGTGGAAAGAGCAGTTCTTC.

This clonotype was seen a few times. The chain has TRBV28 and TRBJ2-6; D gene unclear. Between the trimmed V and J ends, which lost 2 bases and 3 bases, there was a span of 5 bases. This CDR3 contains 14 residues. The V gene's germline CDR1 is MDHEN and CDR2 SYDVKM. The CDR3 sequence is CASSLAYGANVLTF. Here the CDR3 DNA reads TGTGCCAGCAGTTTAGCCTATGGGGCCAACGTCCTGACTTTC.

The sample holds a few counts of this clonotype. V gene TRBV12-3 or TRBV12-4 combines with J gene TRBJ2-1; D gene unclear. This CDR3 has 14 amino acids. Trimming cost V 0 bases and J 8 bases, with 11 bases left between them. The CDR3 reads CASSLAHQYDEQFF. CDR3 coding DNA: TGTGCCAGCAGTTTAGCGCATCAGTACGATGAGCAGTTCTTC.

This clonotype was counted at least ten times. This sequence joins TRBV5-1 and TRBJ2-1; no clear D gene. CDR1 is SGHRS and CDR2 is YFSETQ in the germline V gene. Trimming removed 3 bases at V and 0 bases at J, with 10 bases between. This CDR3 is built from 15 residues. CDR3 in amino acids: CASSSEGFSYNEQFF. CDR3 DNA sequence: TGCGCCAGCAGCTCGGAAGGGTTCTCCTACAATGAGCAGTTCTTC.

The CDR3 DNA reads as TGTGCCAGCAGCTCTAGCCGTTTTCACACCGGGGAGCTGTTTTTT. It yields the protein CASSSSRFHTGELFF. The chain joins TRBV7-9 to TRBJ2-2, with D possibly matching TRBD2 (5 bases). The V gene lost 4 bases and the J gene lost 3 bases, with 12 bases spanning the gap. CDR3 length equals 15 residues. Germline V gene sequence: CDR1 SEHNR, CDR2 FQNEAQ (reference sequence).

The rearrangement uses TRBV7-2 and TRBJ1-2; a possible D gene is TRBD1 (5 bases). The CDR3 sequence is 12 residues long. Trimming removed 4 bases from V and 8 bases from J, with 11 bases in between. CDR1 is SGHTA, CDR2 FQGNSA, per germline. The CDR3 DNA reads as TGTGCCAGCAGCTCAGGGCAGGTCGGCTACACCTTC. The encoded protein is CASSSGQVGYTF.

J is TRBJ2-3 and V is TRBV5-1; TRBD1 matches at 9 bases. The length of the CDR3 is 15 residues. Per germline, CDR1 SGHRS and CDR2 YFSETQ. J was trimmed by 3 bases and V by 4 bases; bases with no gene match: 6. Here the CDR3 reads CASSQGQGWTDTQYF. DNA of the CDR3: TGCGCCAGCAGCCAGGGACAGGGATGGACAGATACGCAGTATTTT.

Concerning this clonotype: At one end the junction does not follow the germline gene, possibly because of a read error. The chain links TRBV6-5 to TRBJ2-1, with 7 nucleotides matching TRBD2. Germline V CDR1 and CDR2: MNHEY, SVGAGI. The CDR3 loop spans 12 amino acids. CDR3 in amino acids: CTSGGAYNEQFF. The DNA of the CDR3 is TGTACCAGTGGGGGGGCCTACAATGAGCAGTTCTTC.

This clonotype was detected a few times. This chain links TRBV6-2 or TRBV6-3 with TRBJ2-6; D may be TRBD1 or TRBD2 (5 bases each). In germline, CDR1 is MNHEY, CDR2 SVGEGT. V was pared by 4 bases and J by 0 bases, with 10 bases between. There are 16 residues in the CDR3. The CDR3 sequence: CASSWAGSSGANVLTF. The CDR3 nucleotides are TGTGCCAGCAGTTGGGCAGGGAGCTCTGGGGCCAACGTCCTGACTTTC.

CDR3 protein: CASSSRLTTTGYGYTF. DNA for the CDR3: TGTGCCAGCAGCTCCAGACTGACCACGACGGGATATGGCTACACCTTC. V is TRBV5-6 and J is TRBJ1-2; D not resolved. In germline, CDR1 is SGHDT, CDR2 YYEEEE. This CDR3 contains 16 residues. V was shortened by 3 bases and J by 5 bases, with 20 bases between the two germline ends.

This clonotype was observed a few times. The chain has TRBV4-3 and TRBJ1-1, with D perhaps TRBD1 (5 bases). V lost 0 bases to trimming and J lost 3 bases, with 17 bases between them. The CDR3 sequence is 17 residues long. Germline-derived CDR1 and CDR2 are LGHNA and YSLEER. The CDR3 DNA is TGCGCCAGCAGCCAAGAGCTTTTGCAGGGACTTGACACTGAAGCTTTCTTT. It encodes CASSQELLQGLDTEAFF.

The chain uses TRBV6-1 and TRBJ2-2; D not certain. Germline V gene sequence: CDR1 MNHNS, CDR2 SASEGT. The CDR3 contains 13 residues. The V and J ends lost 7 bases and 4 bases respectively, with 10 bases between them. The CDR3 DNA reads TGTGCCAGCACTCTTCTGGCCACCGGGGAGCTGTTTTTT. Translated: CASTLLATGELFF.

This clonotype appeared a few times. The chain has TRBV10-3 and TRBJ2-7, with a weak D call TRBD1 (7 bases). This CDR3 has 15 residues. Deletions cut 4 bases from V and 3 bases from J, with 16 bases between. The V gene's germline CDR1 is ENHRY and CDR2 SYGVKD. The CDR3 DNA follows: TGTGCCATCAGTGGGGGGCAGGGGGGAAGCTACGAGCAGTACTTC. Translated: CAISGGQGGSYEQYF.